This T cell receptor (beta chain) originates from a study of blood T cells in healthy people across ages. This clonotype was picked up a small number of times. V was pared by 3 bases and J by 4 bases, with 12 bases between. Germline values: CDR1 LGHDT, CDR2 YNNKEL (reference sequence). The CDR3 length is 14 residues. Total RNA amounts of at least 5 micrograms were extracted per sample. A second 7 to 11 cycle PCR used barcoded and J-beta primers. TCRdb re-called the 5' RACE reads through MiXCR, storing one row per CDR3 protein. The repertoire holds some 920,000 distinct CDR3 sequences, with roughly 51% as singletons.

This TCR was recovered from a woman in her fifties or sixties in good health. Sequenced sample: blood. V is TRBV3-1 and J is TRBJ1-2, with TRBD1 as a possible D gene (5 bases). The CDR3, as DNA: TGTGCCAGCAGCCATATAGGGGATTCCTATGGCTACACCTTC. The encoded protein is CASSHIGDSYGYTF.